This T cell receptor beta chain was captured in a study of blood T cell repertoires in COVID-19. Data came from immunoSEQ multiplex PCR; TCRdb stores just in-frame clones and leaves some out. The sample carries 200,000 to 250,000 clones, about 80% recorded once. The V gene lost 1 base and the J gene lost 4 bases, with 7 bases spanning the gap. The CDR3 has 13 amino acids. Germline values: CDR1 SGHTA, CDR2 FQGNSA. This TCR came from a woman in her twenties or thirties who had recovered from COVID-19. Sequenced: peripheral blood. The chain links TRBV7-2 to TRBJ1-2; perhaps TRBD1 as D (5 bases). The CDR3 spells CASSLGQLYGYTF. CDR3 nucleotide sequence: TGTGCCAGCAGCTTAGGACAGCTCTATGGCTACACCTTC. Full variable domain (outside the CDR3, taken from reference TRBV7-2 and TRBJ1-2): GAGVSQSPSNKVTEKGKDVELRCDPISGHTALYWYRQSLGQGLEFLIYFQGNSAPDKSGLPSDRFSAERTGGSVSTLTIQRTQQEDSAVYLCASSLGQLYGYTFGSGTRLTVV.